These 20 T cell receptor beta chains came from one sample sequenced in a study of vaccination effects on CD4 cells after COVID-19. Investigators separated out CD4+ T cells once approximately 9 days of culture had passed. Participants completed two doses of the BNT162b2 or mRNA-1273 vaccine. Sequenced by immunoSEQ multiplex PCR; TCRdb stores in-frame clones only, minus some. The sample lists some 69,000 clones; 65% to 80% were seen once. These receptors are not linked to any known antigen. The specimen comprised CD4+ T cells from PBMCs cultured without peptide, sampled after COVID-19 vaccination. The receptors originated from a human donor who received a COVID-19 vaccine.

J is TRBJ2-5 and V is TRBV6-5; D uncertain. The CDR3 spans 15 residues. Deletions cut 6 bases from V and 4 bases from J, with 18 bases between. Germline-derived CDR1 and CDR2 are MNHEY and SVGAGI. The DNA of the CDR3 is TGTGCCAGCAGAAGGCTTAGGTCATCCGTAGAGACCCAGTACTTC. Protein sequence: CASRRLRSSVETQYF.

This rearrangement joins TRBV5-1 to TRBJ2-5; 11 bases are a match to TRBD2. This CDR3 comprises 16 residues. CDR1 is SGHRS and CDR2 is YFSETQ in the germline V gene. The V gene end was trimmed by 0 bases and the J gene end by 3 bases; junction bases not matched to a gene: 4. For the CDR3, the DNA is TGCGCCAGCAGCTTGGCCCCGACTAGCGGGGAAGAGACCCAGTACTTC. It yields the protein CASSLAPTSGEETQYF.

This clone came up a few times. The V and J genes are TRBV27 and TRBJ1-1, with D tentatively TRBD1 (6 bases). The CDR3 loop spans 16 amino acids. Germline V lookup: CDR1 MNHEY, CDR2 SMNVEV (reference sequence). With 3 bases removed from V and 7 bases from J, the gap between germline ends came to 21 bases. The CDR3 DNA sequence: TGTGCCAGCAGTTTCCGTCCACAGGGCGTGGGCAGTGAAGCTTTCTTT. Translated: CASSFRPQGVGSEAFF.

This chain connects TRBV7-2 to TRBJ2-1; D remains unclear. CDR3 length equals 13 residues. With 0 bases removed from V and 7 bases from J, the gap between germline ends came to 7 bases. Germline V gene lookup returns CDR1 SGHTA and CDR2 FQGNSA. The CDR3 loop is CASSLAQFNEQFF. CDR3 nucleotides: TGTGCCAGCAGCTTAGCACAATTTAATGAGCAGTTCTTC.

This clone was recorded a few times. This rearrangement joins TRBV21-1 to TRBJ1-2; the DNA was not used to check the table's D call, TRBD1. TRBV21-1 has pseudogene status. The CDR3 totals 15 residues. The DNA of the CDR3 is TGTGCCAGCAGCAGGGACAGGGGGTCGGGCTATGGCTACACCTTC. This gives the protein CASSRDRGSGYGYTF.

In its sample, this clone was seen a few times. The CDR3 region has the DNA TGTGCCAGCAGCCCGATCCAGGGGGCTGGTGGCTACACCTTC. It translates to CASSPIQGAGGYTF. This chain uses TRBV5-8 with TRBJ1-2; 8 bases match TRBD1. Germline CDR1 is SGHTS and CDR2 is YDEGEE. This CDR3 comprises 14 residues. Trimming cost V 4 bases and J 7 bases; bases outside gene matches: 9.

The chain uses TRBV15 and TRBJ1-5, with D possibly being TRBD1 (5 bases). The CDR3 sequence is 18 residues long. Germline V gene lookup returns CDR1 LNHNV and CDR2 YYDKDF (reference sequence). V was shortened by 0 bases and J by 6 bases, with 21 bases between the two germline ends. This CDR3 is CATSRDIGRTTGSQPQHF. The CDR3 DNA is TGTGCCACCAGCAGAGATATAGGGCGGACAACAGGTAGTCAGCCCCAGCATTTT. Full variable domain (missing parts from reference TRBV15 and TRBJ1-5): DAMVIQNPRYQVTQFGKPVTLSCSQTLNHNVMYWYQQKSSQAPKLLFHYYDKDFNNEADTPDNFQSRRPNTSFCFLDIRSPGLGDTAMYLCATSRDIGRTTGSQPQHFGDGTRLSIL.

This rearrangement joins TRBV11-3 to TRBJ2-3, with 7 bases identical to TRBD2. There are 14 residues in the CDR3. Germline CDR1 and CDR2: SGHNT and YENEEA. V lost 5 bases and J lost 3; bases outside the gene matches: 5. CDR3 amino acids: CASSRDYQTDTQYF. CDR3 bases: TGTGCCAGCAGCCGGGACTACCAGACAGATACGCAGTATTTT.

The gene calls are TRBV5-1 and TRBJ2-5; D may match TRBD1 or TRBD2 (5 bases each). This CDR3 contains 13 residues. Between the trimmed V and J ends, which lost 3 bases and 9 bases, there was a span of 15 bases. The germline gives CDR1 SGHRS, CDR2 YFSETQ. The CDR3 region has the DNA TGCGCCAGCAGCTCGGATCCCGGGGCGGCCCAGTACTTC. It translates to CASSSDPGAAQYF.

CDR3 bases: TGTGCCAGCAGTGAAGGAAGGGGCACCCCCGAGCAGTACGTC. Protein sequence: CASSEGRGTPEQYV. The V gene is TRBV2, the J gene TRBJ2-7; a weak D match, TRBD1 (5 bases). This CDR3 is 14 amino acids long. V lost 1 base, J lost 6 bases, and 13 bases lay in between. In germline, CDR1 is SNHLY, CDR2 FYNNEI.

The V call is TRBV24-1, the J call TRBJ1-4; 12 nucleotides align to TRBD1. CDR1 is KGHDR, CDR2 SFDVKD, per germline. Unmatched junction bases numbered 7, after V lost 6 bases and J lost 3 bases. The CDR3 has 17 residues. DNA of the CDR3: TGTGCCACCAGTCCGGGACAGGGGGCGGCGGCTAATGAAAAACTGTTTTTT. Translated, it gives CATSPGQGAAANEKLFF.

This clone appeared a few times. The J gene is TRBJ2-7, the V gene TRBV2, with 7 bases that match TRBD1. This CDR3 has 15 residues. The germline CDR1 and CDR2 sequences are SNHLY and FYNNEI. Trimming took 5 bases from V and 1 from J; bases not matched to a gene: 8. DNA of the CDR3: TGTGCCAGCAGTCTGGGACAGCGCGGATCCTACGAGCAGTACGTC. Residues: CASSLGQRGSYEQYV.

V gene TRBV30 combines with J gene TRBJ1-2; TRBD1 might be the D (5 bases). The germline V and J ends were trimmed by 2 bases and 7 bases, with 14 bases remaining between them. The V gene's germline CDR1 is GTSNPN and CDR2 SVGIG (reference sequence). This CDR3 contains 13 residues. The CDR3 nucleotides are TGTGCCTGGAGTTTCGAGACGGGGGGTGGCTACACCTTC. Its translation: CAWSFETGGGYTF.

V and J are TRBV15 and TRBJ2-1; 7 nucleotides align to TRBD2. The CDR3 loop spans 17 amino acids. Trimming cost V 5 bases and J 0 bases; bases outside gene matches: 10. Per the germline V gene, CDR1 is LNHNV and CDR2 is YYDKDF (reference sequence). CDR3 DNA: TGTGCCACCAGCTTCCGAGTGGGAGGGAGCTCCTACAATGAGCAGTTCTTC. Its translation: CATSFRVGGSSYNEQFF.

The chain has TRBV7-3 and TRBJ2-3; D call uncertain. Trimming shortened V by 1 base and J by 4 bases, and 9 bases separated the two germline ends. Germline CDR1 is SGHTA and CDR2 is FQGTGA. The CDR3 spans 14 residues. CDR3 in DNA: TGTGCCAGCAGCTTAAACGGGTTGGCAGATACGCAGTATTTT. It codes for CASSLNGLADTQYF. Combining the CDR3 with reference TRBV7-3 and TRBJ2-3 gives the whole variable domain GAGVSQTPSNKVTEKGKYVELRCDPISGHTALYWYRQSLGQGPEFLIYFQGTGAADDSGLPNDRFFAVRPEGSVSTLKIQRTERGDSAVYLCASSLNGLADTQYFGPGTRLTVL.

The rearrangement links TRBV5-1 to TRBJ1-4; 7 nucleotides align to TRBD1. The germline V gene encodes CDR1 SGHRS and CDR2 YFSETQ. The CDR3 spans 14 residues. With V trimmed by 2 bases and J by 8 bases, 6 bases remained unmatched. The CDR3 loop reads CASSLRDSLEKLFF. In nucleotides, the CDR3 is TGCGCCAGCAGCTTACGGGACAGCCTCGAAAAACTGTTTTTT.

The V gene is TRBV24-1, the J gene TRBJ2-3, with 8 bases identical to TRBD2. With 6 bases clipped from V and 1 base from J, the junction kept 2 bases outside the gene matches. The CDR3 is 14 amino acids. Germline assignment: CDR1 KGHDR and CDR2 SFDVKD. This CDR3 is CATSPAGGTDTQYF. The CDR3 bases are TGTGCCACCAGTCCAGCGGGGGGCACAGATACGCAGTATTTT.

Turning to this clone: At one of its ends the junction is not consistent with the germline gene, which may arise from a read error. CDR3 amino acids: CATSFGATNEKLFF. The CDR3 DNA is TGTGCCACCAGTTTTGGCGCAACTAATGAAAAACTGTTTTTT. The rearrangement links TRBV10-3 to TRBJ1-4, with no clear D. Germline CDR1 and CDR2: ENHRY and SYGVKD. CDR3 length: 14 residues.

This chain joins TRBV10-3 and TRBJ2-7, with D unresolved. The CDR3 is 13 residues long. Trimming took 1 base from V and 3 from J, leaving 7 bases between them. Looked up from germline, CDR1 is ENHRY and CDR2 is SYGVKD. In DNA, the CDR3 is TGTGCCATCAGTGAGTTTGCCAACTACGAGCAGTACGTC. Amino acids: CAISEFANYEQYV.

The table lists this clone with a few counts. CDR3 coding DNA: TGTGCCTGGAGGGCACTCGACAGATACACTGAAGCTTTCTTT. Translation gives CAWRALDRYTEAFF. J is TRBJ1-1 and V is TRBV30; perhaps TRBD1 as D (5 bases). Germline V gene lookup returns CDR1 GTSNPN and CDR2 SVGIG (reference sequence). Trimming cost V 3 bases and J 3 bases, with 14 bases left between them. The CDR3 is 14 amino acids. Based on the CDR3 plus reference TRBV30 and TRBJ1-1, the full variable domain is SQTIHQWPATLVQPVGSPLSLECTVEGTSNPNLYWYRQAAGRGLQLLFYSVGIGQISSEVPQNLSASRPQDRQFILSSKKLLLSDSGFYLCAWRALDRYTEAFFGQGTRLTVV.